A single sample gave rise to the 21 T cell receptor beta chains below, sequenced in a study of shared clonotypes between healthy human individuals. Generated by immunoSEQ multiplex PCR, the TCRdb table keeps only in-frame clones and is missing some. The data hold about 460,000 clones, with 75% to 80% observed a single time. Sequenced material: PBMCs. The receptor set was obtained from a woman aged 35 to 49 in good health. Some clones in this sample may be carry-over from other donors' samples.

The V call is TRBV2, the J call TRBJ2-7; a weak D match, TRBD2 (5 bases). The CDR3 is made up of 11 amino acids. Germline V gene lookup returns CDR1 SNHLY and CDR2 FYNNEI. Trimming took 1 base from V and 9 from J, leaving 7 bases between them. The CDR3 is CASSEGEWQYF. The CDR3 DNA sequence: TGTGCCAGCAGTGAAGGGGAGTGGCAGTACTTC.

The chain joins TRBV7-8 to TRBJ1-2, with D hard to call. V shed 6 bases and J shed 1 base, with 21 bases lying between them. The length of the CDR3 is 17 residues. CDR1 is SGHVS and CDR2 is FQNEAQ in the germline V gene. The CDR3 DNA follows: TGTGCCAGCAGTCACCTGCTTAGGTACAGACTTAACTATGGCTACACCTTC. Protein sequence: CASSHLLRYRLNYGYTF.

About this clone itself: Since a much larger clone is just one base distant, this may be a read error. Since the CDR3 does not end with the conserved phenylalanine or tryptophan, this likely comes from a read error. V and J are TRBV30 and TRBJ1-5, with unresolved D. Germline V gives CDR1 GTSNPN, CDR2 SVGIG (reference sequence). This CDR3 spans 14 amino acids. The V end lost 3 bases, the J end lost 4 bases, and 13 bases lay between the germline ends. The CDR3 is CAWRGDGENQPQHL. CDR3 nucleotides: TGTGCCTGGAGGGGAGACGGGGAAAATCAGCCCCAGCATCTT.

This chain uses TRBV5-1 with TRBJ1-1; 9 bases align to TRBD1. V shed 3 bases, J shed 5 bases, and the junction held 5 bases outside the gene matches. The germline gives CDR1 SGHRS, CDR2 YFSETQ. There are 14 residues in the CDR3. CDR3 DNA: TGCGCCAGCAGCTGGGACAGGGAGAGGACTGAAGCTTTCTTT. It translates to CASSWDRERTEAFF. Full variable domain (rest looked up from reference TRBV5-1 and TRBJ1-1): KAGVTQTPRYLIKTRGQQVTLSCSPISGHRSVSWYQQTPGQGLQFLFEYFSETQRNKGNFPGRFSGRQFSNSRSEMNVSTLELGDSALYLCASSWDRERTEAFFGQGTRLTVV.

As concerns this clone: The sample has other DNA sequences that encode this CDR3 too. This rearrangement joins TRBV7-9 to TRBJ2-3, with TRBD2 matching over 10 bases. CDR1 and CDR2 from the germline V gene are SEHNR and FQNEAQ (reference sequence). This CDR3 comprises 16 residues. V gave up 5 bases and J gave up 2 bases; unmatched junction bases: 7. The DNA for the CDR3 is TGTGCCAGCAGCCCACGGACTAGCGGATCCACAGATACGCAGTATTTT. Translated, it gives CASSPRTSGSTDTQYF.

For this clone: The identical CDR3 is also encoded by other nucleotide sequences in the sample. The chain employs TRBV6-1 and TRBJ1-1; D is unresolved. The CDR3 loop spans 12 amino acids. The germline V gene encodes CDR1 MNHNS and CDR2 SASEGT. The V and J ends lost 6 bases and 0 bases respectively, with 5 bases between them. CDR3 sequence reads: CASRVLNTEAFF. The CDR3 nucleotides read TGTGCCAGCAGGGTCTTGAACACTGAAGCTTTCTTT.

This clone has just one count. The chain recombines TRBV27 with TRBJ1-4; D call uncertain. There are 13 residues in the CDR3. Trimming removed 3 bases at V and 3 bases at J, with 5 bases between. CDR1 and CDR2 from the germline V gene are MNHEY and SMNVEV (reference sequence). DNA for the CDR3: TGTGCCAGCAGTTTTCGGTCTAATGAAAAACTGTTTTTT. Amino acids: CASSFRSNEKLFF. The entire variable domain, with the rest obtained from reference TRBV27 and TRBJ1-4, is as follows: EAQVTQNPRYLITVTGKKLTVTCSQNMNHEYMSWYRQDPGLGLRQIYYSMNVEVTDKGDVPEGYKVSRKEKRNFPLILESPSPNQTSLYFCASSFRSNEKLFFGSGTQLSVL.

On this clone: This could be a read error, since a much larger clone is one nucleotide away. V usage is TRBV7-9 and J usage is TRBJ2-3, with D tentatively TRBD2 (5 bases). The CDR3 runs 12 residues. Germline loops: CDR1 SEHNR, CDR2 FQNEAQ (reference sequence). The CDR3 DNA reads as TGTGGCAGCAGCTTAGCGTCTAGTGCGCAGTATTTT. This gives the protein CGSSLASSAQYF.

The V and J genes are TRBV11-2 and TRBJ2-7; 16 bases fit TRBD2. The germline V gene encodes CDR1 SGHAT and CDR2 FQNNGV. V trimming: 5 bases; J trimming: 4 bases; junction bases outside the gene matches: 5. The CDR3 loop spans 16 amino acids. This chain's CDR3 is CASSRGTSGRGYEQYF. CDR3 sequence (DNA): TGTGCCAGCAGCCGAGGGACTAGCGGGAGGGGTTACGAGCAGTACTTC.

The chain recombines TRBV15 with TRBJ2-7; 8 bases agree with TRBD1. V dropped 2 bases and J dropped 3; count of bases not matched to a gene: 6. The CDR3 has 15 residues. Per germline, CDR1 LNHNV and CDR2 YYDKDF (reference sequence). CDR3 sequence: CATSRTRQGFYEQYF. CDR3 coding DNA: TGTGCCACCAGCAGAACCCGACAGGGGTTCTACGAGCAGTACTTC. Drawing the rest from reference TRBV15 and TRBJ2-7, the complete variable domain is DAMVIQNPRYQVTQFGKPVTLSCSQTLNHNVMYWYQQKSSQAPKLLFHYYDKDFNNEADTPDNFQSRRPNTSFCFLDIRSPGLGDTAMYLCATSRTRQGFYEQYFGPGTRLTVT.

Remarks on this clone: Other DNA sequences in this sample translate to the same CDR3. This rearrangement joins TRBV7-2 to TRBJ2-3, with 11 bases matching TRBD2. Unmatched junction bases numbered 6, after V lost 5 bases and J lost 2 bases. The germline V gene encodes CDR1 SGHTA and CDR2 FQGNSA. There are 16 residues in the CDR3. This CDR3 reads CASSERLAGPTDTQYF. DNA for the CDR3: TGTGCCAGCAGCGAACGACTAGCGGGGCCCACAGATACGCAGTATTTT.

The gene calls are TRBV10-2 and TRBJ2-3; TRBD2 matches 7 bases. Germline V gene lookup returns CDR1 WSHSY and CDR2 SAAADI. The CDR3 runs to 14 residues. V was pared by 4 bases and J by 3 bases, with 4 bases of the junction left unmatched. CDR3 bases: TGCGCCAGCAGTGCGGGAGGAAGAACAGATACGCAGTATTTT. Residues: CASSAGGRTDTQYF.

This clone was observed a single time. The chain employs TRBV2 and TRBJ1-6; unclear D gene. CDR1 SNHLY and CDR2 FYNNEI come from the germline V gene. Trimming pared 7 bases from V and 7 bases from J, leaving 14 bases between. The CDR3 is 14 amino acids. CDR3 loop: CASKDLTGNSPLHF. In DNA, the CDR3 is TGTGCCAGCAAAGACCTCACGGGGAATTCACCCCTCCACTTT.

This clone was recorded once. The chain recombines TRBV28 with TRBJ2-4; D uncertain. The CDR3 loop spans 16 amino acids. The germline V gene has CDR1 MDHEN and CDR2 SYDVKM. V dropped 6 bases and J dropped 7 bases, with 22 bases sitting between them. In DNA form, the CDR3 reads TGTGCCAGCAGCCCCCTCCCGCACGTACAGCTCAACATTCAGTACTTC. Translation: CASSPLPHVQLNIQYF. The variable domain in full, with the rest retrieved from reference TRBV28 and TRBJ2-4, is DVKVTQSSRYLVKRTGEKVFLECVQDMDHENMFWYRQDPGLGLRLIYFSYDVKMKEKGDIPEGYSVSREKKERFSLILESASTNQTSMYLCASSPLPHVQLNIQYFGAGTRLSVL.

Notes on this clone: At one of its ends the junction is not consistent with the germline gene, which may arise from a read error. V is TRBV4-1 and J is TRBJ2-5; perhaps TRBD1 as D (6 bases). Germline V gene sequence: CDR1 MGHRA, CDR2 YSYEKL. The length of the CDR3 is 16 residues. The CDR3, as DNA: TGCGCCAGCAGCCCCGGGGCCCGACAGGCAGGAGAGACCCGGTACTTC. The encoded protein is CASSPGARQAGETRYF.

Points on this clone: A far larger clone differs by one base, so this is likely a read error. The identical CDR3 is also encoded by other nucleotide sequences in the sample. The rearrangement uses TRBV7-2 and TRBJ2-7; tentatively, D is TRBD2 (6 bases). Deletions cut 4 bases from V and 4 bases from J, with 14 bases between. The CDR3 is 14 residues long. The germline gives CDR1 SGHTA, CDR2 FQGNSA. The CDR3 DNA sequence: TGTGCCAGCAGCTCCGGACTAATCCCTTACGAGCAGTACTTC. Its protein is CASSSGLIPYEQYF.

The chain joins TRBV27 to TRBJ2-3; no firm D call. Germline values: CDR1 MNHEY, CDR2 SMNVEV (reference sequence). With 5 bases removed from V and 2 bases from J, the gap between germline ends came to 5 bases. The CDR3 is 12 residues long. CDR3 in DNA: TGTGCCAGCAGTCCACACACAGATACGCAGTATTTT. Translated: CASSPHTDTQYF.

V gene TRBV5-1 combines with J gene TRBJ2-6; the D call may be TRBD1 or TRBD2 (5 bases each). Germline CDR1 reads SGHRS; CDR2 reads YFSETQ. Trimming pared 0 bases from V and 13 bases from J, leaving 11 bases between. There are 13 residues in the CDR3. DNA for the CDR3: TGCGCCAGCAGCTTGGGGGACGACATAGTCCTGACTTTC. Its translation: CASSLGDDIVLTF.

This clone was seen a few times. The CDR3 DNA is TGCGCCAGCAGCTTGGTGGGGACAGGGGGCGAGCAGTACTTC. It specifies CASSLVGTGGEQYF. The J gene is TRBJ2-7, the V gene TRBV5-1; 11 bases agree with TRBD1. The length of the CDR3 is 14 residues. Germline trimming cut 0 bases from V and 6 bases from J; bases unmatched to any gene: 2. The germline V gene has CDR1 SGHRS and CDR2 YFSETQ. Complete variable domain (other parts from reference TRBV5-1 and TRBJ2-7): KAGVTQTPRYLIKTRGQQVTLSCSPISGHRSVSWYQQTPGQGLQFLFEYFSETQRNKGNFPGRFSGRQFSNSRSEMNVSTLELGDSALYLCASSLVGTGGEQYFGPGTRLTVT.

The rearrangement links TRBV18 to TRBJ2-5, with 10 bases identical to TRBD1. From germline, CDR1 is KGHSH and CDR2 LQKENI. Unmatched junction bases numbered 5, after V lost 3 bases and J lost 4 bases. The CDR3 runs 15 residues. The CDR3: CASSPRQGAAETQYF. CDR3 nucleotide sequence: TGTGCCAGCTCACCGCGACAGGGGGCGGCAGAGACCCAGTACTTC.

The rearrangement uses TRBV29-1 and TRBJ2-2, with D maybe TRBD2 (6 bases). V lost 6 bases to trimming and J lost 1 base, with 12 bases between them. The CDR3 extends over 14 amino acids. Germline V gives CDR1 SQVTM, CDR2 ANQGSEA. The CDR3 DNA reads TGCAGCGTGGCCAGCGGGCTGAACACCGGGGAGCTGTTTTTT. The encoded protein is CSVASGLNTGELFF.